This TCR beta chain was recorded in a study of response to subunit inactivated influenza vaccine. V shed 5 bases and J 1 base; nucleotides not matched to a gene: 4. CDR1 and CDR2 from the germline V gene are SEHNR and FQNEAQ (reference sequence). CDR3 size: 14 residues. TCRdb used MiXCR to reprocess the RT-PCR reads, holding one entry per CDR3 protein. The sample carries about 540,000 distinct CDR3 sequences, less than 25% recorded once. This same sample was also taken into another study, of T cells expressing NK-cell markers. That paper notes: As the method of synthesis, 5'RACE template switching with UMIs yielded TCR beta cDNA. One of the eight sequenced donors was seronegative, whereas the other seven were HCMV-seropositive.

The TCR was taken from a man aged 45-65 years who received an inactivated influenza vaccine. This sample comprised CD4+ T cells sorted from PBMCs, obtained 11 to 12 days after vaccination. The V call is TRBV7-9, the J call TRBJ1-1, with 7 bases lining up with TRBD1. This CDR3 reads CASSQHRGNTEAFF. DNA of the CDR3: TGTGCCAGCAGCCAACACAGGGGGAACACTGAAGCTTTCTTT.